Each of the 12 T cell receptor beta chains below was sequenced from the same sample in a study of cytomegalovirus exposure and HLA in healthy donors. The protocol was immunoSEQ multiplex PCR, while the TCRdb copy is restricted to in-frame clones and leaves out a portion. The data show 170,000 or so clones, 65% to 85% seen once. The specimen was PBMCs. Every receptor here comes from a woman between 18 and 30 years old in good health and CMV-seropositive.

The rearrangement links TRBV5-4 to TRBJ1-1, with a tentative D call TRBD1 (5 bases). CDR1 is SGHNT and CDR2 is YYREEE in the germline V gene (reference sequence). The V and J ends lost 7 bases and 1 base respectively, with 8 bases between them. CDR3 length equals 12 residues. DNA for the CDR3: TGTGCCAGCGGGGGGGGGAACACTGAAGCTTTCTTT. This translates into CASGGGNTEAFF.

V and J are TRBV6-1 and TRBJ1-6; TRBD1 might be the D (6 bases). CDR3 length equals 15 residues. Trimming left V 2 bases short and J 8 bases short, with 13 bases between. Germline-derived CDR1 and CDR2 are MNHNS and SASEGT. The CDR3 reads CASSEIGQHHSPLHF. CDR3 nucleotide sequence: TGTGCCAGCAGTGAAATCGGACAGCATCATTCACCCCTCCACTTT.

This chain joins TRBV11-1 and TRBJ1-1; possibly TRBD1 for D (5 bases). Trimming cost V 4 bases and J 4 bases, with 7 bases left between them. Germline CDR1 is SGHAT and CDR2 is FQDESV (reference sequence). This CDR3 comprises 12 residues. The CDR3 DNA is TGTGCCAGCAGCTCCGGGGGCACTGAAGCTTTCTTT. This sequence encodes CASSSGGTEAFF. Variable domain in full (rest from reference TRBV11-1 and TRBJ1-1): EAEVAQSPRYKITEKSQAVAFWCDPISGHATLYWYRQILGQGPELLVQFQDESVVDDSQLPKDRFSAERLKGVDSTLKIQPAELGDSAMYLCASSSGGTEAFFGQGTRLTVV.

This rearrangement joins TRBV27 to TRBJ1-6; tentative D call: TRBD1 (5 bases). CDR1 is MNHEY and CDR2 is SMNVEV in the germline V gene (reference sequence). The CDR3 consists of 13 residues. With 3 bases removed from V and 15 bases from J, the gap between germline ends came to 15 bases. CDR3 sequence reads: CASSFADWGDLHF. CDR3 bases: TGTGCCAGCAGTTTCGCCGATTGGGGGGACCTCCACTTT.

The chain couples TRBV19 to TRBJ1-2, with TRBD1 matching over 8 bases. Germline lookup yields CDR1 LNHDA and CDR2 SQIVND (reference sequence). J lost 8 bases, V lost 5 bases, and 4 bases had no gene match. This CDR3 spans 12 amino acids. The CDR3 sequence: CASSRTGRGYTF. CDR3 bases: TGTGCCAGTAGTCGGACAGGGAGGGGCTACACCTTC.

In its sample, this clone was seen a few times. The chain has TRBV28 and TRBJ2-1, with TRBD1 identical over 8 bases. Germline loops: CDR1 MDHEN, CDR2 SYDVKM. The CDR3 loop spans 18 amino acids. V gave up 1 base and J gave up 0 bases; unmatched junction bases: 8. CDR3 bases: TGTGCCAGCAGTTTATCCTCAGGGGGCGAACTCTCCTACAATGAGCAGTTCTTC. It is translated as CASSLSSGGELSYNEQFF.

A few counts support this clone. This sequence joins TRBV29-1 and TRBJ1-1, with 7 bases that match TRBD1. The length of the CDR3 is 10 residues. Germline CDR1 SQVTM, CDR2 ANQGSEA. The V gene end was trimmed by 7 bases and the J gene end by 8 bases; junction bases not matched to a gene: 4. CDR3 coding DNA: TGCAGCGGACAGGGTCGGGAAGCTTTCTTT. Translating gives CSGQGREAFF.

CDR3 DNA: TGTGCCAGCATTAAAACAGGTCGGCGTCGGTATGGCTACACCTTC. Its protein is CASIKTGRRRYGYTF. The rearrangement uses TRBV21-1 and TRBJ1-2; the D call TRBD1 from the table was never checked on the DNA. TRBV21-1 is described as a pseudogene. The CDR3 sequence is 15 residues long.

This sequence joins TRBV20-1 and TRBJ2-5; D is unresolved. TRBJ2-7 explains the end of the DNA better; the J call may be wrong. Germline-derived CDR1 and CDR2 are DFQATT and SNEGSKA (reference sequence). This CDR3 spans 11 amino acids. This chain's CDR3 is CSASGSFEQYF. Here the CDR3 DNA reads TGCAGTGCTAGCGGGTCTTTCGAGCAGTACTTC.

The DNA of the CDR3 is TGTGCCAGCAGCTTAGACCTTGTATCAGGGAATGAGCAGTTCTTC. This gives the protein CASSLDLVSGNEQFF. This chain connects TRBV7-7 to TRBJ2-1, with a tentative D call TRBD1 (5 bases). The V and J ends lost 1 base and 7 bases respectively, with 14 bases between them. CDR3 length: 15 amino acids. Germline loops: CDR1 SSHAT, CDR2 FNYEAQ (reference sequence). The whole variable domain, filled in from reference TRBV7-7 and TRBJ2-1, reads GAGVSQSPRYKVTKRGQDVTLRCDPISSHATLYWYQQALGQGPEFLTYFNYEAQPDKSGLPSDRFSAERPEGSISTLTIQRTEQRDSAMYRCASSLDLVSGNEQFFGPGTRLTVL.

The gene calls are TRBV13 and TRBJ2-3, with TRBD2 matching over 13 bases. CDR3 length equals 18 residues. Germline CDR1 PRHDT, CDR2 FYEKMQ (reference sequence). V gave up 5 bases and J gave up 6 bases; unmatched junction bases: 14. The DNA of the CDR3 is TGTGCCAGCAGCCTACAGGGACTAGCGGGGATCGGGTCGGATACGCAGTATTTT. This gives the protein CASSLQGLAGIGSDTQYF.

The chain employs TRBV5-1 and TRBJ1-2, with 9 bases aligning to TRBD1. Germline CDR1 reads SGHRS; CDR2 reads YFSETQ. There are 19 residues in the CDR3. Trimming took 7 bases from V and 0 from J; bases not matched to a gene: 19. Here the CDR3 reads CASRWGTGSAKPTNYGYTF. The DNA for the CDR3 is TGCGCCAGCCGCTGGGGGACAGGGAGTGCCAAACCCACTAACTATGGCTACACCTTC.